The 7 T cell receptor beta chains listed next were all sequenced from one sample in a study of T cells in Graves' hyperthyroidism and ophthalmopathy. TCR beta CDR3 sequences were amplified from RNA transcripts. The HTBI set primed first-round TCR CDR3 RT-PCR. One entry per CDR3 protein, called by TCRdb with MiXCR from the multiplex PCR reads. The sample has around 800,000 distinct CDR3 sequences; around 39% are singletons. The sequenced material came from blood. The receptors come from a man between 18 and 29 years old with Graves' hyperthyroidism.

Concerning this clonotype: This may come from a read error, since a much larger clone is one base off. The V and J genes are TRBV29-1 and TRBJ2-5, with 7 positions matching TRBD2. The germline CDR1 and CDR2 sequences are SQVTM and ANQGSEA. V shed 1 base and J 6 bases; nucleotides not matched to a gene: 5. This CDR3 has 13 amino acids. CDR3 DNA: TGCAGCGTTGAAGGACTAGCTTTACAGACCCAGTACTTC. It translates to CSVEGLALQTQYF.

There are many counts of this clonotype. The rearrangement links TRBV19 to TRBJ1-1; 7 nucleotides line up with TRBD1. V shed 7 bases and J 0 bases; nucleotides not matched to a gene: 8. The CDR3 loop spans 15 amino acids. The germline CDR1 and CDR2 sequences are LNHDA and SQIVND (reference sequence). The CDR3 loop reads CASKRDSIMNTEAFF. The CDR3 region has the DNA TGTGCCAGTAAGAGGGACAGTATTATGAACACTGAAGCTTTCTTT.

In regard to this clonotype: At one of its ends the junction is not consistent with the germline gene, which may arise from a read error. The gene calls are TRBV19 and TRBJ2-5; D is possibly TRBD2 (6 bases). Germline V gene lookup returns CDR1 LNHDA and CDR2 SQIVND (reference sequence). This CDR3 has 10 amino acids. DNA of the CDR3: TGTGCCAGTAGTAGGGGGGACGCAGGGTTC. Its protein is CASSRGDAGF.

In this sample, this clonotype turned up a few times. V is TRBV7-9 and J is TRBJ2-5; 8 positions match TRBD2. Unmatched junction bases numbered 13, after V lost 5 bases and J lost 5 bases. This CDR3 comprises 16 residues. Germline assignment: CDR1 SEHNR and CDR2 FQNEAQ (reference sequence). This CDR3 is CASSPGPAGVDETQYF. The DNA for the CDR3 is TGTGCCAGCAGCCCGGGACCAGCGGGAGTCGACGAGACCCAGTACTTC.

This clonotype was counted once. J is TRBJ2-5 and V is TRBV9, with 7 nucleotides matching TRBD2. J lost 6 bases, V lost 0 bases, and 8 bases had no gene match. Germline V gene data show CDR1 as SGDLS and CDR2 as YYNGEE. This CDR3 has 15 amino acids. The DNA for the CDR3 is TGTGCCAGCAGCGTAGAGGGAGGGCCAGGAAAGACCCAGTACTTC. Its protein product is CASSVEGGPGKTQYF.

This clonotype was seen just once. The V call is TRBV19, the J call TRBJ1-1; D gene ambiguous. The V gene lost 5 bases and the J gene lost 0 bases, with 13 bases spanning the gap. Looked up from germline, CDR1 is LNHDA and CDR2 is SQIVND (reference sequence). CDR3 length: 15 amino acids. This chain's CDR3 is CASSVANPMNTEAFF. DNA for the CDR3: TGTGCCAGTAGTGTAGCCAACCCGATGAACACTGAAGCTTTCTTT.

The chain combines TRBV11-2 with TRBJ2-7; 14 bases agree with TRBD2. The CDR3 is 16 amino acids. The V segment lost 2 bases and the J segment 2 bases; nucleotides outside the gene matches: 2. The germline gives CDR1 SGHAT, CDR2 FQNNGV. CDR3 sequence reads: CASSLRGLAGAYEQYF. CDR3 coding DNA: TGTGCCAGCAGCTTAAGGGGACTAGCGGGAGCCTACGAGCAGTACTTC.